This T cell receptor beta chain was captured in a study of T cell responses to AZD1222 COVID-19 vaccine. Notes on this clone: The target antigen is unknown.

Sequencing used immunoSEQ multiplex PCR; TCRdb keeps in-frame clones, though not all of them. The data show about 140,000 clones, under 95% seen once. In germline, CDR1 is LNHDA, CDR2 SQIVND (reference sequence). CDR3 length equals 12 residues. Trimming took 5 bases from V and 0 from J, leaving 2 bases between them. Study-wide findings and caveats: Following two doses of AZD1222, Spike-specific TCR breadth and depth rose. Regions 160-218 and 743-854 dominated among vaccine-associated CD4 TCRs spanning spike. Mostly white British, mostly female donors; authors suggested clonal diversity may be underestimated.

The receptor was isolated from an adult who received the MenACWY meningococcal vaccine as a control. V and J are TRBV19 and TRBJ1-5, with D unresolved. This specimen consisted of peripheral blood, obtained 28 days after the second dose of the MenACWY control vaccine. CDR3 coding DNA: TGTGCCAGTAGTCTTAGCAATCAGCCCCAGCATTTT. Translating it yields CASSLSNQPQHF.